This T cell receptor beta chain stems from a study of a mutant IDH1 vaccine in newly diagnosed glioma. Turning to the study itself: Patients began vaccination 4-6 weeks after radiotherapy alone, or with temozolomide cycles. There were approximately 60% males and around 40% females among treated patients, whose mean age was approximately 41 years. Beforehand, treatment had been radiotherapy, temozolomide, or both; the majority received both.

Remarks on this clone: Its cognate antigen is unknown.

Repertoires were generated with immunoSEQ multiplex PCR, while TCRdb's copy carries only in-frame clones and drops some. The table has fewer than 70,000 clones, roughly four fifths seen once; the top ten hold 3.5% to 4%. Time point defined: week 47, end of study. Doses comprised 300 ug of mutant IDH1 20-mer peptide each, plus topical imiquimod. Patients in the study were vaccinated eight times, receiving shots in weeks 1, 3, 5, 7, 11, 15, 19 and 23. CDR1 and CDR2 from the germline V gene are LNHDA and SQIVND (reference sequence). This CDR3 contains 12 residues. V shed 5 bases and J shed 2 bases, with 7 bases lying between them.

The sample consisted of PBMCs, taken from a glioma patient whose treatment included an IDH1 peptide vaccine. The chain has TRBV19 and TRBJ2-7; the D is unclear. The receptor was isolated from a man aged 25-40 years with glioma. As DNA, the CDR3 is TGTGCCAGTAGTGGGCCTGCCTACGAGCAGTACTTC. This translates into CASSGPAYEQYF.